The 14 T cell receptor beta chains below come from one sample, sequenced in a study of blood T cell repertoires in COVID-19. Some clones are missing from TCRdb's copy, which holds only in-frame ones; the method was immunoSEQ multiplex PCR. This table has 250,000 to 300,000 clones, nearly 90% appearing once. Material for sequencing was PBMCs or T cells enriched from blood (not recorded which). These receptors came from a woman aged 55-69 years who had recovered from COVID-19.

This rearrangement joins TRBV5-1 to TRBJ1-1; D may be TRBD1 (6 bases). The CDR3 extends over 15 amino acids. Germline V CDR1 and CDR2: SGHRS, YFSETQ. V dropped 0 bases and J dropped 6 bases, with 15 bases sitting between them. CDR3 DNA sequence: TGCGCCAGCAGCTTGGATCAGGGGAGCCTAGCTGAAGCTTTCTTT. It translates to CASSLDQGSLAEAFF.

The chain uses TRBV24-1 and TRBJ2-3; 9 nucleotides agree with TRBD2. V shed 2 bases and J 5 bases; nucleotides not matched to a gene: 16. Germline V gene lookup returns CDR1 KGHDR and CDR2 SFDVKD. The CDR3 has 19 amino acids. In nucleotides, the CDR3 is TGTGCCACCAGTGATTACGGCACCTTAGCGGGGGCCCACCTAGATACGCAGTATTTT. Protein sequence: CATSDYGTLAGAHLDTQYF.

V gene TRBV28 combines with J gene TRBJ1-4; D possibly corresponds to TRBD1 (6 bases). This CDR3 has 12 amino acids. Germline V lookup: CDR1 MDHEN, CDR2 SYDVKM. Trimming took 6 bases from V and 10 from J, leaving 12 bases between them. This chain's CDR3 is CASSRLGAKLFF. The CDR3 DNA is TGTGCCAGCAGCCGACTGGGGGCAAAACTGTTTTTT. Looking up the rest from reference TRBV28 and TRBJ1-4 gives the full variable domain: DVKVTQSSRYLVKRTGEKVFLECVQDMDHENMFWYRQDPGLGLRLIYFSYDVKMKEKGDIPEGYSVSREKKERFSLILESASTNQTSMYLCASSRLGAKLFFGSGTQLSVL.

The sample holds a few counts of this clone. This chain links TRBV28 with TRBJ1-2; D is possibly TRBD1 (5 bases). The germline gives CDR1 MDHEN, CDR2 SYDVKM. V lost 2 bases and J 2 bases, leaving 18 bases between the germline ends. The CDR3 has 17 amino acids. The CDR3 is CASSLGWGTKANYGYTF. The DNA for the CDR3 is TGTGCCAGCAGTTTAGGGTGGGGCACAAAGGCGAACTATGGCTACACCTTC.

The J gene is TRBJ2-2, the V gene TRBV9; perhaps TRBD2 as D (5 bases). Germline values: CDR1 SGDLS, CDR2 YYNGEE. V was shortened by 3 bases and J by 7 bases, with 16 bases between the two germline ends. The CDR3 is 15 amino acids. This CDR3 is CASSGKMRDIGELFF. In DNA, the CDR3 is TGTGCCAGCAGCGGAAAAATGAGGGATATCGGGGAGCTGTTTTTT.

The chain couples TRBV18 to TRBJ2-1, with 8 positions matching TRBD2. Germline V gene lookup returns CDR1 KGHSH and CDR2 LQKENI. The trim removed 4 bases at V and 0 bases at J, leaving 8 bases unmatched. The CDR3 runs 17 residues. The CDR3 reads CASSLILAASSYNEQFF. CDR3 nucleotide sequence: TGTGCCAGCTCACTTATACTAGCGGCGAGCTCCTACAATGAGCAGTTCTTC.

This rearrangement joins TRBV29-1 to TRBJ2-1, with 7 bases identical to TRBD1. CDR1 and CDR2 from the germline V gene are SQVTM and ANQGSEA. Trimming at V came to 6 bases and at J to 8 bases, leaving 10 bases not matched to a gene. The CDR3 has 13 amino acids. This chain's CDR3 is CSVFPTGPDEQFF. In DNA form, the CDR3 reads TGCAGCGTCTTCCCGACAGGGCCCGATGAGCAGTTCTTC.

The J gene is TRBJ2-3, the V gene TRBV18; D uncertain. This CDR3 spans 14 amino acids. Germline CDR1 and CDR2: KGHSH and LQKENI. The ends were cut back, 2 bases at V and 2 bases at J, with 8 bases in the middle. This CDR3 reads CASSPTESTDTQYF. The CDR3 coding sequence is TGTGCCAGCTCACCAACGGAGTCCACAGATACGCAGTATTTT.

In DNA form, the CDR3 reads TGTGCCTCGGGACACAGAAACACCGGGGAGCTGTTTTTT. Its translation is CASGHRNTGELFF. The genes are TRBV12-3 or TRBV12-4 and TRBJ2-2, with TRBD1 as a possible D gene (6 bases). Trimming pared 11 bases from V and 2 bases from J, leaving 12 bases between. The CDR3 length is 13 residues.

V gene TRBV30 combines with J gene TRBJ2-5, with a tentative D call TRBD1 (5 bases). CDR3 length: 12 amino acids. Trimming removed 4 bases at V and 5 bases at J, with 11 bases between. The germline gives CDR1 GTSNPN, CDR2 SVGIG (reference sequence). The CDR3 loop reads CAWKTWGETQYF. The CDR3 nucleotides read TGTGCCTGGAAAACTTGGGGCGAGACCCAGTACTTC.

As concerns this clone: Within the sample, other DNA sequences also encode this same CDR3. CDR3 loop: CATSRDRVGYGYTF. The CDR3 nucleotides are TGTGCCACCAGCAGAGATCGCGTCGGTTATGGCTACACCTTC. This chain joins TRBV15 and TRBJ1-2; no clear D. CDR1 is LNHNV and CDR2 is YYDKDF in the germline V gene (reference sequence). Deletions cut 0 bases from V and 5 bases from J, with 10 bases between. The CDR3 covers 14 residues. Filled out from reference TRBV15 and TRBJ1-2, the complete variable domain reads DAMVIQNPRYQVTQFGKPVTLSCSQTLNHNVMYWYQQKSSQAPKLLFHYYDKDFNNEADTPDNFQSRRPNTSFCFLDIRSPGLGDTAMYLCATSRDRVGYGYTFGSGTRLTVV.

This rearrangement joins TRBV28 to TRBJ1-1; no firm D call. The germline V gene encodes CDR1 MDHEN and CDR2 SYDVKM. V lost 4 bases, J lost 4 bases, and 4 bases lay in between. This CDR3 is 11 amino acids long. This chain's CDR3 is CASSWSTEAFF. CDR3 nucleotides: TGTGCCAGCAGTTGGAGCACTGAAGCTTTCTTT. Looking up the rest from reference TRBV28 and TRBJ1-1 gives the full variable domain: DVKVTQSSRYLVKRTGEKVFLECVQDMDHENMFWYRQDPGLGLRLIYFSYDVKMKEKGDIPEGYSVSREKKERFSLILESASTNQTSMYLCASSWSTEAFFGQGTRLTVV.

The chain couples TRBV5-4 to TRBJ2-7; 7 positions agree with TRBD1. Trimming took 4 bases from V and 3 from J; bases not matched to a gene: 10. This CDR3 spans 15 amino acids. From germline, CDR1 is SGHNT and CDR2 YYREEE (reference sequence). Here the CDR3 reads CASSHLGQISYEQYF. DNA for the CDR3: TGTGCCAGCAGCCACCTGGGACAGATAAGCTACGAGCAGTACTTC.

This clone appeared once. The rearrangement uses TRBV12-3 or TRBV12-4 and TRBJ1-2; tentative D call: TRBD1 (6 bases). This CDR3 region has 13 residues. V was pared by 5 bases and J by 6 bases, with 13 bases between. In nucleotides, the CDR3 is TGTGCCAGCAGTCCCACAGGGAAGGATGGCTACACCTTC. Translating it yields CASSPTGKDGYTF.